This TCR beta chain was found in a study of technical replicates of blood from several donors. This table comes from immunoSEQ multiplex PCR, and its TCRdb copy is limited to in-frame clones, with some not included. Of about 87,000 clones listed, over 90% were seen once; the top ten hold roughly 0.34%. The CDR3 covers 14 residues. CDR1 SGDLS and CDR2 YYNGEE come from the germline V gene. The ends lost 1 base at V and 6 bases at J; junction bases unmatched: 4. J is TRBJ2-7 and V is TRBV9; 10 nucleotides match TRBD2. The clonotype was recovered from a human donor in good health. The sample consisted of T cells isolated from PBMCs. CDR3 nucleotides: TGTGCCAGCAGCGTACTAGCGGGAGCAGGCGAGCAGTACTTC. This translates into CASSVLAGAGEQYF.